This T cell receptor (beta chain) appears in the sequencing data of a study of regulatory T cells in long-lasting Graves disease (dated by TCRdb to the early 2020s). For the study in its entirety: In the newly diagnosed Graves' disease group, patients had been taking antithyroid drugs for less than 3 months. The study was registered as a clinical trial and conducted in China. This study used TCR sequencing and RNA sequencing of peripheral blood to compare persistent Graves' disease patients against newly diagnosed Graves' disease patients. TCR sequencing covered some 13 persistent and some 20 newly diagnosed Graves' disease patients, some 33 samples in total.

The time point label, as the study defines it: newly diagnosed GD, antithyroid drugs for less than 3 months. For both TCR sequencing and RNA sequencing, RNA was extracted from PBMCs using TRIzol. The diagnosis of Graves' disease was made according to American Thyroid Association guidelines. Recruitment of patients was carried out at an endocrinology department in Xi'an, China. From each patient, approximately 10 milliliters of peripheral blood was collected into an EDTA anticoagulant tube. Ficoll Paque Plus density gradient separation was used to isolate PBMCs, and no further T cell sorting was performed. RNA quality was checked with an Agilent 2100 Bioanalyzer and agarose gel, and concentration with a NanoDrop 2000. This clonotype has at least ten counts. The antigen this receptor binds is unknown. Base qualities were left out, and no much larger clone turns up one base away. Paper-wide results and their limitations: As a limitation, the authors acknowledged that the small sample size may reduce accuracy. Persistent disease showed preferential use of TRBV28, TRBJ1-2 and TRBJ2-5, whereas newly diagnosed disease favored TRBV20-1 and TRBJ2-1. Sequencing and analysis were restricted to the TCR beta chain. More public clonotypes were shared among persistent patients (under 3,000) than among newly diagnosed patients (under 1,000). Persistent Graves' disease patients showed lower TCR Shannon entropy and fewer highly expanded clones than newly diagnosed patients, suggesting clonal expansion. Because the primary lesion, thyroid tissue, could not be accessed, the study looked at peripheral blood alone.

CDR3 length: 16 amino acids, cysteine to phenylalanine. Of the read, only the CDR3 DNA is kept; its 48 bases are in frame from base 1. Between the V and J ends, shortened by 6 bases and 0 bases respectively, the junction contains 17 bases. CDR1 and CDR2 (MNHNS, SASEGT) derive from the germline V gene. Library prep was done by multiplex PCR. The sequencer was an Illumina HiSeq 4000. CDR3 regions were amplified by Arm-PCR with iRepertoire HTBI primers to construct TCR beta libraries. Gel purification was performed on PCR products prior to sequencing. On the study's bioinformatics: A total of fewer than 65 TRBV and some 15 TRBJ segments were identified across samples and were used for gene usage analysis of CDR3 amino acid clonotypes. COPE and FqMerger were used to merge the filtered high-quality paired reads into contigs. BLAST was used to align contigs to IMGT TRBV, TRBD and TRBJ reference genes, with CDR3 defined following IMGT. Any clonotype with a frequency above 0.1% was classified as a highly expanded clone. Shannon entropy was used to measure repertoire diversity, and the Gini coefficient was used to measure V-J evenness. Public clonotypes were defined as clonotypes shared by more than one individual. TCRdb took the public reads, trimmed them with fastp at Q25, ran MiXCR for clone calling and kept in-frame beta chains. A single entry per CDR3 protein holds the most common genes and DNA from its merged rows. The V and J calls come from TCRdb's annotation, not from the publication. The sample table contains about 320,000 distinct CDR3 sequences; only one count was recorded for roughly 18% of them. Jointly, the top ten make up around 37% of the sample.

The sample in question was peripheral blood mononuclear cells (PBMCs), obtained at new diagnosis, from a patient treated with antithyroid drugs. The chain joins TRBV6-1 to TRBJ2-5, and TRBD2 may be the D gene, going by 5 matching bases. The receptor was derived from a female donor with Graves disease. In nucleotides, the sequence is TGTGCCAGCAGCCGCAGGAGCGGTTTGTACCAAGAGACCCAGTACTTC. It is translated as CASSRRSGLYQETQYF.